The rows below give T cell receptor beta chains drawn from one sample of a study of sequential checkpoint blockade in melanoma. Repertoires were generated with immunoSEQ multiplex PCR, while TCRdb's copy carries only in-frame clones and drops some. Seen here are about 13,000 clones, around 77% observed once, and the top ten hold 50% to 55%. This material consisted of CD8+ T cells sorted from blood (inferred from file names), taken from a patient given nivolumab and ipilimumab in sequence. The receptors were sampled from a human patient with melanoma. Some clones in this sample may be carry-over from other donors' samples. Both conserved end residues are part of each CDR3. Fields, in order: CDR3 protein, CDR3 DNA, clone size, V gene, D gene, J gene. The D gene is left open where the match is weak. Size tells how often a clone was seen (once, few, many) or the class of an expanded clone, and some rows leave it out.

CASSSSGGGNSPLHF | TGTGCCAGCAGCTCCTCAGGGGGCGGAAATTCACCCCTCCACTTT | NA | TRBV7-3 | TRBD1 | TRBJ1-6
CASSQSSGGEQFF | TGTGCCAGCAGCCAATCTAGCGGGGGGGAGCAGTTCTTC | few | TRBV5-4 | TRBD2 | TRBJ2-1
CASSHRIAGINEQFF | TGTGCCAGCAGCCACCGGATAGCGGGGATTAATGAGCAGTTCTTC | NA | TRBV4-2 | TRBD2 | TRBJ2-1
CASSPTGTGDGYTF | TGTGCCAGCTCACCAACCGGGACAGGGGATGGCTACACCTTC | NA | TRBV9 | TRBD1 | TRBJ1-2
CASSPPSSGTGITYEQYF | TGTGCCAGCAGCCCCCCATCCTCCGGGACAGGGATTACCTACGAGCAGTACTTC | once | TRBV7-9 | TRBD1 | TRBJ2-7
CASSMTPTGWSEQYF | TGTGCCAGTAGTATGACCCCGACAGGATGGTCCGAGCAGTACTTC | few | TRBV19 | NA | TRBJ2-7
CAISERGGPKETQYF | TGTGCCATCAGTGAGCGGGGGGGCCCGAAAGAGACCCAGTACTTC | once | TRBV10-3 | TRBD2 | TRBJ2-5
CACSPRVLSDEQYF | TGTGCCTGCTCCCCCAGGGTGCTCTCGGACGAGCAGTACTTC | NA | TRBV19 | NA | TRBJ2-7
CASSQTGTGTEAFF | TGTGCCAGCAGCCAGACCGGGACAGGGACTGAAGCTTTCTTT | NA | TRBV5-6 | TRBD1 | TRBJ1-1
CASSLSGTQYF | TGTGCCAGCAGCTTGTCCGGGACCCAGTACTTC | NA | TRBV5-6 | NA | TRBJ2-5
CARRVQGATTEAFF | TGTGCCAGGAGGGTACAGGGGGCTACCACTGAAGCTTTCTTT | NA | TRBV2 | TRBD1 | TRBJ1-1
CASSGHRGLSSYEQYF | TGTGCCAGTAGTGGACACAGGGGCTTGAGCTCCTACGAGCAGTACTTC | NA | TRBV19 | TRBD1 | TRBJ2-7
CASPPLGPLSGSGANVLTF | TGTGCCAGCCCCCCGCTTGGACCCCTAAGCGGTTCTGGGGCCAACGTCCTGACTTTC | NA | TRBV7-9 | NA | TRBJ2-6
CASSFRDYGSATQYF | TGTGCCAGCAGCTTTAGGGACTACGGAAGTGCGACCCAGTACTTC | medium-sized | TRBV7-9 | TRBD2 | TRBJ2-5
CASSYSAGIPYEQYF | TGTGCCAGCAGTTACTCGGCAGGCATCCCCTACGAGCAGTACTTC | NA | TRBV6-5 | NA | TRBJ2-7
CASSPNGGVAAYEQYF | TGCGCCAGCAGCCCTAACGGCGGTGTAGCGGCCTACGAGCAGTACTTC | NA | TRBV4-3 | NA | TRBJ2-7
CSVEPLSGANVLTF | TGCAGCGTTGAACCCCTCTCTGGGGCCAACGTCCTGACTTTC | NA | TRBV29-1 | NA | TRBJ2-6
CASSGSATGKQETQYF | TGTGCCAGCAGTGGCAGTGCGACAGGGAAACAAGAGACCCAGTACTTC | NA | TRBV2 | TRBD1 | TRBJ2-5
CATESVKTMNTEAFF | TGTGCCACCGAAAGTGTGAAGACAATGAACACTGAAGCTTTCTTT | once | TRBV19 | NA | TRBJ1-1
CATSGRGGNEKLFF | TGTGCCACCAGCGGACGCGGGGGTAATGAAAAACTGTTTTTT | NA | TRBV15 | NA | TRBJ1-4
CSVEGLAGGSSGNEQFF | TGCAGCGTTGAAGGGCTAGCGGGGGGTTCCTCGGGTAATGAGCAGTTCTTC | NA | TRBV29-1 | TRBD2 | TRBJ2-1
CASSLELTARYEQYF | TGTGCCAGCAGCTTAGAGCTGACAGCGAGGTATGAGCAGTACTTC | NA | TRBV7-8 | NA | TRBJ2-7
CASTSGGLSYEQYF | TGTGCCAGCACTAGCGGGGGCCTCTCCTACGAGCAGTACTTC | NA | TRBV13 | TRBD2 | TRBJ2-7
CASSHLYRGGAGEKLFF | TGCGCCAGCAGCCACCTTTACAGGGGGGGGGCGGGGGAAAAACTGTTTTTT | NA | TRBV4-3 | TRBD1 | TRBJ1-4
CASSHRGGATDTQYF | TGTGCCAGCAGCCATCGCGGGGGGGCGACAGATACGCAGTATTTT | NA | TRBV14 | TRBD2 | TRBJ2-3
CASRESGVSYEQYF | TGCGCCAGCAGGGAATCGGGGGTTTCCTACGAGCAGTACTTC | NA | TRBV10-2 | NA | TRBJ2-7
CASSPRPGQGLRGNTIYF | TGTGCCAGCAGTCCCCGCCCGGGACAGGGTCTAAGAGGAAACACCATATATTTT | once | TRBV28 | TRBD1 | TRBJ1-3
CASSLGQNTEAFF | TGTGCCAGCAGCCTGGGACAGAACACTGAAGCTTTCTTT | NA | TRBV6-6 | NA | TRBJ1-1
CASSESTGFDGYTF | TGCGCCAGCAGTGAGTCGACGGGGTTTGATGGCTACACCTTC | medium-sized | TRBV10-2 | NA | TRBJ1-2
CASGSQGFGDTEAFF | TGTGCTAGTGGTTCACAGGGTTTCGGGGACACTGAAGCTTTCTTT | many | TRBV12-5 | NA | TRBJ1-1
CASSLQAFAPQGSNTGELFF | TGCGCCAGCAGCTTGCAAGCCTTTGCCCCCCAGGGTTCAAACACCGGGGAGCTGTTTTTT | NA | TRBV5-1 | NA | TRBJ2-2
CASSSRTGVDGYTF | TGTGCCAGCAGCAGCCGGACAGGGGTGGATGGCTACACCTTC | NA | TRBV7-2 | TRBD1 | TRBJ1-2
CASSDRSYTEAFF | TGTGCCAGCAGTGATCGGTCGTACACTGAAGCTTTCTTT | NA | TRBV6-1 | NA | TRBJ1-1
CSALGGGSYGYTF | TGCAGCGCTCTTGGGGGAGGTTCGTATGGCTACACCTTC | NA | TRBV29-1 | NA | TRBJ1-2
CASSQDQERGFPDTQYF | TGCGCCAGCAGCCAAGATCAGGAGCGGGGATTCCCAGATACGCAGTATTTT | NA | TRBV4-1 | TRBD2 | TRBJ2-3
CASSQGAGGGGYTF | TGTGCCAGCAGCCAAGGGGCAGGGGGAGGTGGCTACACCTTC | NA | TRBV27 | TRBD1 | TRBJ1-2
CASSSTDRGIARETQYF | TGTGCCAGCAGCTCAACGGACAGGGGTATTGCACGAGAGACCCAGTACTTC | NA | TRBV5-8 | TRBD1 | TRBJ2-5
CASSLAGQGYEQYF | TGTGCCAGCAGCTTGGCCGGGCAGGGGTACGAGCAGTACTTC | NA | TRBV5-5 | NA | TRBJ2-7
CASSRKGTENEKLFF | TGCGCCAGCAGCCGGAAGGGGACAGAGAATGAAAAACTGTTTTTT | few | TRBV4-3 | TRBD1 | TRBJ1-4
CASSVEAEGPFFGYTF | TGTGCCAGCAGCGTAGAGGCGGAGGGGCCCTTTTTCGGCTACACCTTC | NA | TRBV9 | NA | TRBJ1-2
CAISEEGDRYEQYF | TGTGCCATCAGCGAAGAGGGGGACAGATACGAGCAGTACTTC | NA | TRBV10-3 | TRBD1 | TRBJ2-7
CASSAGGKQPQHF | TGTGCCAGCTCGGCAGGGGGCAAACAGCCCCAGCATTTT | NA | TRBV6-1 | TRBD1 | TRBJ1-5
CASSGRTGLTREQYF | TGTGCCAGCAGCGGACGGACAGGGTTGACTCGCGAGCAGTACTTC | NA | TRBV7-9 | TRBD1 | TRBJ2-7